The subject of this entry is one TCR beta chain. Antigen: not known. Using a constant-region primer together with ProtoScript II reverse transcriptase, TCR beta cDNA was made from around 500 ng of total RNA. It was through three nested multiplex PCR rounds of slightly modified ARM-PCR that TCR beta libraries arose. PCR rounds one and two used TRBV1-TRBV30 forward primers with a C-beta reverse primer for approximately 10 cycles each. Each CDR3 protein is one row after TCRdb ran MiXCR on the multiplex PCR reads. The sample contains 250,000 to 400,000 distinct CDR3 sequences, around three fifths of which appear only once. CDR1 is GTSNPN and CDR2 is SVGIG in the germline V gene (reference sequence). This CDR3 has 17 amino acids. Germline trimming cut 3 bases from V and 4 bases from J; bases unmatched to any gene: 13. In addition to blood RNA drawn from unsorted whole blood, germline DNA was extracted. The sample belongs to a study of tumor-infiltrating lymphocytes in primary liver carcinoma. Study information: Donors underwent surgery for histopathologically diagnosed primary liver carcinoma. Lesions, classed as T1-T3 N0M0, spanned roughly 4.2 to 10 cm across. Study observations and caveats: Tumor-adjacent and tumor-blood pairs shared less of their repertoires than tumor region pairs shared.

Sequenced input: peripheral blood. The J gene is TRBJ2-2, the V gene TRBV30, with 8 bases matching TRBD2. The receptor comes from a man in his forties or fifties with primary liver carcinoma and hepatitis B virus infection. The CDR3 DNA reads as TGTGCCTGGAGCCCGCCGCGGGGCGGGAGGATCACCGGGGAGCTGTTTTTT. Translation gives CAWSPPRGGRITGELFF.